The sequence of this T cell receptor beta chain was determined in a study of response to subunit inactivated influenza vaccine. Worth noting for this clonotype: The antigen is unknown.

TCRdb itself ran the RT-PCR reads through MiXCR, one entry per CDR3 protein. The table has about 480,000 distinct CDR3 sequences, over 25% seen once; the top ten hold around 1.8%. Study results and limitations: The authors offered the suggestion that each seasonal influenza vaccination recruits few new T cells.

This CDR3 is built from 15 residues. This clonotype was sampled from a man aged 50-59 years who received an inactivated influenza vaccine. Source: CD4+ T cells sorted from PBMCs, taken 4 to 6 days after vaccination. This chain joins TRBV12-2 and TRBJ1-3. TRBV12-2 is noted as a pseudogene. The CDR3 loop reads CASRPTGVVGNTIYF. DNA for the CDR3: TGTGCAAGTCGCCCAACCGGAGTGGTTGGAAACACCATATATTTT.